Below are 24 T cell receptor beta chains sequenced from a single sample in a study of T cells in Graves' hyperthyroidism and ophthalmopathy. Amplification of TCR beta CDR3 regions was performed using RNA transcripts as template. HTBI primers were the set used in a first-round RT-PCR of the TCR CDR3. TCRdb processed the multiplex PCR reads anew with MiXCR; each CDR3 protein has one entry. The sample lists about 420,000 distinct CDR3 sequences, 15% to 19% occurring once. The source material was blood. These receptors came from a woman aged 18 to 35 with Graves' hyperthyroidism.

The table lists this clonotype with many counts. The chain links TRBV7-3 to TRBJ1-1; D may be TRBD1 (5 bases). CDR3 size: 14 residues. The germline CDR1 and CDR2 sequences are SGHTA and FQGTGA. V shed 5 bases and J shed 4 bases, with 14 bases lying between them. The CDR3 DNA is TGTGCCAGCAGCCTACTCGGGGGGGGCACTGAAGCTTTCTTT. Translation gives CASSLLGGGTEAFF. The variable domain in full, completed from reference TRBV7-3 and TRBJ1-1, reads GAGVSQTPSNKVTEKGKYVELRCDPISGHTALYWYRQSLGQGPEFLIYFQGTGAADDSGLPNDRFFAVRPEGSVSTLKIQRTERGDSAVYLCASSLLGGGTEAFFGQGTRLTVV.

This clonotype was recorded many times. The chain employs TRBV5-6 and TRBJ2-7, with 8 positions matching TRBD2. The ends lost 3 bases at V and 5 bases at J; junction bases unmatched: 7. This CDR3 comprises 14 residues. Germline V lookup: CDR1 SGHDT, CDR2 YYEEEE. CDR3 residues: CASSSSGSGDEQYF. For the CDR3, the DNA is TGTGCCAGCAGCTCCAGCGGGAGCGGCGACGAGCAGTACTTC.

This clonotype was seen only a few times. The chain combines TRBV9 with TRBJ2-5; 14 bases match TRBD2. Germline CDR1 SGDLS, CDR2 YYNGEE. The CDR3 totals 17 residues. After removal of 2 bases from V and 4 bases from J, the junction contained 7 bases not matched to a gene. The CDR3 bases are TGTGCCAGCAGCGTTTCCTGGACTAGCGGGGGGCGAGAGACCCAGTACTTC. The encoded protein is CASSVSWTSGGRETQYF.

This clonotype appeared many times. The J gene is TRBJ1-2, the V gene TRBV15; D is unresolved. The V and J ends lost 1 base and 3 bases respectively, with 3 bases between them. CDR3 length: 12 amino acids. Germline CDR1 LNHNV, CDR2 YYDKDF (reference sequence). In DNA, the CDR3 is TGTGCCACCAGCAGAGGAGACTATGGCTACACCTTC. Its protein is CATSRGDYGYTF.

The chain carries TRBV6-2 or TRBV6-3 and TRBJ2-1, with 9 nucleotides matching TRBD2. The trim removed 6 bases at V and 0 bases at J, leaving 9 bases unmatched. This CDR3 contains 17 residues. CDR1 is MNHEY and CDR2 is SVGEGT in the germline V gene. The CDR3 region is CASRLYSGRGSYNEQFF. CDR3 nucleotide sequence: TGTGCCAGCAGACTATATAGCGGGAGAGGCTCCTACAATGAGCAGTTCTTC.

The chain is built from TRBV19 and TRBJ1-4; no clear D. Germline V lookup: CDR1 LNHDA, CDR2 SQIVND (reference sequence). This CDR3 comprises 15 residues. The V and J ends lost 5 bases and 7 bases respectively, with 17 bases between them. As DNA, the CDR3 is TGTGCCAGTAGTGAGAGGGCCCGCGGACGTGAAAAACTGTTTTTT. Translated, it gives CASSERARGREKLFF. Full variable domain (missing parts from reference TRBV19 and TRBJ1-4): DGGITQSPKYLFRKEGQNVTLSCEQNLNHDAMYWYRQDPGQGLRLIYYSQIVNDFQKGDIAEGYSVSREKKESFPLTVTSAQKNPTAFYLCASSERARGREKLFFGSGTQLSVL.

The chain employs TRBV4-1 and TRBJ2-5, with 9 bases identical to TRBD1. J gave up 5 bases and V 3 bases, and 10 bases lay outside the gene matches. CDR3 length equals 16 residues. Germline loops: CDR1 MGHRA, CDR2 YSYEKL. The CDR3 here is CASSHILGQGEETQYF. The CDR3 DNA reads as TGCGCCAGCAGCCACATACTGGGACAGGGTGAGGAGACCCAGTACTTC.

This clonotype was seen ten or more times. This chain links TRBV28 with TRBJ1-2, with a possible D match to TRBD1 (5 bases). V lost 11 bases and J lost 8, with 18 bases in between. Germline V CDR1 and CDR2: MDHEN, SYDVKM. CDR3 length: 12 amino acids. The CDR3 DNA reads as TGTGCCTCAAAACGAGGGGCTTTAGGCTACACCTTC. As protein: CASKRGALGYTF.

This clonotype has at least ten counts. The chain couples TRBV12-3 or TRBV12-4 to TRBJ2-3; 14 bases are shared with TRBD2. V was pared by 0 bases and J by 3 bases, with 2 bases of the junction left unmatched. The length of the CDR3 is 17 residues. CDR3 region: CASSLARLAGGTDTQYF. DNA for the CDR3: TGTGCCAGCAGTTTAGCTCGACTAGCGGGGGGGACAGATACGCAGTATTTT.

The sample holds many counts of this clonotype. A junction boundary mismatches the germline segment, possibly from a read error. V gene TRBV5-1 combines with J gene TRBJ2-7; the D call may be TRBD1 or TRBD2 (5 bases each). The germline gives CDR1 SGHRS, CDR2 YFSETQ. The CDR3 spans 15 residues. The CDR3 DNA sequence: TGCGCCAGCAGCGGGTCGGGGACGGAGAGTTACGAGCAGTGCTTC. Its translation is CASSGSGTESYEQCF.

The sample holds many counts of this clonotype. At one end, the junction sequence differs from germline, possibly due to a read error. This sequence joins TRBV5-1 and TRBJ2-1, with 14 bases aligning to TRBD2. This CDR3 spans 15 amino acids. Germline-derived CDR1 and CDR2 are SGHRS and YFSETQ. CDR3 region: CASSSGTSGSNEQFF. The CDR3 bases are TGTGCCAGCAGTTCCGGGACTAGCGGGAGTAATGAGCAGTTCTTC.

The chain carries TRBV2 and TRBJ2-4, with D possibly being TRBD1 (5 bases). The CDR3 contains 16 residues. Per germline, CDR1 SNHLY and CDR2 FYNNEI. The V end was cut by 4 bases, the J end by 1 base, with 14 bases between. The CDR3 region is CASSGETVMAKNIQYF. DNA of the CDR3: TGTGCCAGCAGTGGTGAGACAGTGATGGCCAAAAACATTCAGTACTTC.

This clonotype was recorded a few times. V gene TRBV10-3 combines with J gene TRBJ2-6; a possible D gene is TRBD1 (5 bases). The CDR3 contains 15 residues. Germline CDR1 and CDR2: ENHRY and SYGVKD. The ends were cut back, 7 bases at V and 0 bases at J, with 10 bases in the middle. The CDR3 DNA follows: TGTGCCATCAATGAAGGGGTCTCTGGGGCCAACGTCCTGACTTTC. Encoded protein: CAINEGVSGANVLTF.

The CDR3 sequence is CASSSGGGAYEQYF. The CDR3 DNA reads TGTGCCAGCAGCTCCGGCGGGGGGGCCTACGAGCAGTACTTC. The rearrangement joins TRBV5-6 to TRBJ2-7; TRBD2 matches at 9 bases. V lost 3 bases to trimming and J lost 2 bases; unmatched junction nucleotides: 3. Germline V CDR1 and CDR2: SGHDT, YYEEEE. The CDR3 covers 14 residues.

The table lists this clonotype with many counts. The chain is built from TRBV7-2 and TRBJ1-5; unclear D gene. Germline CDR1 is SGHTA and CDR2 is FQGNSA. The CDR3 length is 16 residues. The ends were cut back, 0 bases at V and 7 bases at J, with 16 bases in the middle. This CDR3 reads CASSLATAYIRQPQHF. The CDR3 DNA reads TGTGCCAGCAGCTTAGCCACAGCCTATATTAGGCAGCCCCAGCATTTT.

This clonotype has a count of ten or more. The CDR3 loop reads CASSQGAGAGETQYF. CDR3 coding DNA: TGCGCCAGCAGCCAAGGAGCAGGGGCTGGGGAGACCCAGTACTTC. The rearrangement links TRBV4-1 to TRBJ2-5, with a weak D call TRBD1 (6 bases). There are 15 residues in the CDR3. Trimming cost V 1 base and J 5 bases, with 14 bases left between them. The germline gives CDR1 MGHRA, CDR2 YSYEKL.

There are many counts of this clonotype. The chain recombines TRBV5-5 with TRBJ2-2; D perhaps matches TRBD1 (5 bases). CDR3 length equals 16 residues. The germline V and J ends were trimmed by 4 bases and 2 bases, with 15 bases remaining between them. Germline V gene data show CDR1 as SGHKS and CDR2 as YYEKEE (reference sequence). The CDR3 protein is CASSRPETDNTGELFF. CDR3 nucleotides: TGTGCCAGCAGCCGCCCGGAGACAGACAACACCGGGGAGCTGTTTTTT.

This clonotype was recorded at least ten times. The J gene is TRBJ2-7, the V gene TRBV24-1, with D perhaps TRBD1 (5 bases). This CDR3 spans 15 amino acids. The V end was cut by 4 bases, the J end by 2 bases, with 14 bases between. The V gene's germline CDR1 is KGHDR and CDR2 SFDVKD. Here the CDR3 reads CATSDPAGPTYEQYF. In nucleotides, the CDR3 is TGTGCCACCAGTGACCCGGCAGGGCCCACCTACGAGCAGTACTTC.

This clonotype was picked up a small number of times. The CDR3 region is CASSLGRTGPYQETQYF. CDR3 nucleotide sequence: TGTGCCAGCAGTTTAGGAAGAACGGGACCGTACCAAGAGACCCAGTACTTC. The V and J genes are TRBV12-3 or TRBV12-4 and TRBJ2-5; tentatively, D is TRBD1 or TRBD2 (5 bases each). The CDR3 is made up of 17 amino acids. V was shortened by 1 base and J by 0 bases, with 15 bases between the two germline ends.

The rearrangement joins TRBV6-1 to TRBJ2-5; D might be TRBD1 (6 bases). The V gene's germline CDR1 is MNHNS and CDR2 SASEGT. V lost 7 bases, J lost 7 bases, and 13 bases lay in between. This CDR3 has 12 amino acids. DNA of the CDR3: TGTGCCAGCACCCAGGGGCGCGGGACCCAGTACTTC. Residues: CASTQGRGTQYF.

This clonotype was detected ten times or more. The chain is built from TRBV4-1 and TRBJ2-2; a weak D match, TRBD2 (5 bases). Trimming took off 0 bases at V and 2 bases at J, with 13 bases between the two ends. CDR1 and CDR2 from the germline V gene are MGHRA and YSYEKL. This CDR3 contains 17 residues. CDR3 residues: CASSQEGSGINTGELFF. CDR3 in DNA: TGCGCCAGCAGCCAAGAAGGATCGGGGATTAACACCGGGGAGCTGTTTTTT.

Regarding this clonotype: Being one base from a much bigger clone, this may be a read error. The CDR3 protein is CASSFRTGGRAETQYF. The DNA of the CDR3 is TGTGCCAGCAGCTTCCGGACAGGGGGCCGGGCAGAGACCCAGTACTTC. The genes are TRBV7-2 and TRBJ2-5; 11 bases are shared with TRBD1. The CDR3 totals 16 residues. Trimming at V came to 3 bases and at J to 4 bases, leaving 7 bases not matched to a gene. Germline lookup yields CDR1 SGHTA and CDR2 FQGNSA.

The V and J genes are TRBV20-1 and TRBJ1-4; tentatively, D is TRBD1 (6 bases). Germline V gene data show CDR1 as DFQATT and CDR2 as SNEGSKA (reference sequence). V was trimmed by 3 bases and J by 4 bases, leaving 12 bases between them. The CDR3 totals 14 residues. The CDR3 coding sequence is TGCAGTGCTAGCCAAGGACAGATTAATGAAAAACTGTTTTTT. Translating gives CSASQGQINEKLFF.

This clonotype has ten or more counts. J is TRBJ2-7 and V is TRBV25-1; 7 bases are shared with TRBD1. Germline CDR1 MGHDK, CDR2 SYGVNS. J was trimmed by 1 base and V by 4 bases; bases with no gene match: 4. CDR3 length: 14 amino acids. The CDR3 DNA is TGTGCCAGCAGTGGCCGGGACAGTTCCTACGAGCAGTACTTC. Translating gives CASSGRDSSYEQYF.